These 11 T cell receptor beta chains share one sample of origin, sequenced in a study of CD8 T cells in ankylosing spondylitis. One entry per CDR3 protein, called by TCRdb with MiXCR from the 5' RACE reads. The sample lists approximately 250,000 distinct CDR3 sequences; about 10% were seen once. Material: blood, either unsorted or a sorted T cell fraction (not recorded which). The source is a male donor with ankylosing spondylitis or in good health (not recorded which).

Ten or more counts support this clonotype. This sequence joins TRBV5-1 and TRBJ2-3, with 14 nucleotides matching TRBD2. V gave up 3 bases and J gave up 1 base; unmatched junction bases: 7. The germline gives CDR1 SGHRS, CDR2 YFSETQ. CDR3 length: 18 amino acids. The CDR3 DNA follows: TGCGCCAGCAGCTCCGGACTAGCGGGAGGATTAGGCACAGATACGCAGTATTTT. Translation: CASSSGLAGGLGTDTQYF.

This clonotype was counted ten times or more. The gene calls are TRBV6-6 and TRBJ1-3; 7 nucleotides align to TRBD1. Per germline, CDR1 MNHNY and CDR2 SVGAGI (reference sequence). The CDR3 covers 13 residues. J was trimmed by 2 bases and V by 9 bases; bases with no gene match: 4. This CDR3 reads CASGDRTGNTIYF. CDR3 nucleotides: TGTGCCAGTGGGGACAGAACTGGAAACACCATATATTTT.

This clonotype came up many times. The chain combines TRBV7-9 with TRBJ2-7, with 8 bases that match TRBD2. Per the germline V gene, CDR1 is SEHNR and CDR2 is FQNEAQ (reference sequence). This CDR3 comprises 14 residues. J lost 5 bases, V lost 2 bases, and 5 bases had no gene match. The CDR3 sequence is CASSLSREEHEQYF. Written as DNA, the CDR3 is TGTGCCAGCAGCTTATCGCGGGAGGAGCACGAGCAGTACTTC.

This clonotype has at least ten counts. The rearrangement uses TRBV4-1 and TRBJ1-4; D not certain. The ends were cut back, 5 bases at V and 7 bases at J, with 11 bases in the middle. Looked up from germline, CDR1 is MGHRA and CDR2 is YSYEKL. The CDR3 has 13 residues. The CDR3 region is CASSYSGFEKLFF. CDR3 coding DNA: TGCGCCAGCAGCTATTCGGGATTTGAAAAACTGTTTTTT.

The table lists this clonotype with many counts. The V gene is TRBV20-1, the J gene TRBJ2-3; 13 nucleotides align to TRBD2. V lost 5 bases to trimming and J lost 6 bases; unmatched junction nucleotides: 11. Germline CDR1 is DFQATT and CDR2 is SNEGSKA (reference sequence). The length of the CDR3 is 16 residues. In DNA, the CDR3 is TGCAGTGCTCCCCCGACTAGCGGGGGGTTAGTTGATACGCAGTATTTT. Amino acid sequence: CSAPPTSGGLVDTQYF.

This clonotype was counted at least ten times. The chain employs TRBV6-5 and TRBJ2-3; tentatively, D is TRBD1 or TRBD2 (5 bases each). The CDR3 is 14 residues long. V was pared by 4 bases and J by 3 bases, with 11 bases between. Germline lookup yields CDR1 MNHEY and CDR2 SVGAGI. The CDR3 spells CASSLGRETDTQYF. CDR3 DNA: TGTGCCAGCAGTTTGGGCAGGGAGACAGATACGCAGTATTTT.

This clonotype has ten or more counts. V is TRBV3-1 and J is TRBJ2-7, with TRBD1 identical over 8 bases. The CDR3 has 14 amino acids. Germline V CDR1 and CDR2: LGHDT, YNNKEL (reference sequence). Losses at the gene ends were 4 bases for V and 6 bases for J; bases not matched to a gene: 8. CDR3 residues: CASSLGTTGGEQYF. CDR3 bases: TGTGCCAGCAGCCTAGGGACAACAGGGGGCGAGCAGTACTTC.

This clonotype was picked up a small number of times. This chain connects TRBV18 to TRBJ2-1, with D possibly TRBD1 on 6 matching bases. Trimming removed 0 bases at V and 9 bases at J, with 9 bases between. Germline V lookup: CDR1 KGHSH, CDR2 LQKENI. This CDR3 contains 13 residues. The CDR3 reads CASSPPQGLEQFF. CDR3 nucleotides: TGTGCCAGCTCACCACCTCAGGGGCTTGAGCAGTTCTTC. Looking up the rest from reference TRBV18 and TRBJ2-1 gives the full variable domain: NAGVMQNPRHLVRRRGQEARLRCSPMKGHSHVYWYRQLPEEGLKFMVYLQKENIIDESGMPKERFSAEFPKEGPSILRIQQVVRGDSAAYFCASSPPQGLEQFFGPGTRLTVL.

This clonotype was seen many times. Its ends do not fully match the called genes, so a read error is possible. The chain joins TRBV7-2 to TRBJ2-2, with D maybe TRBD1 (5 bases). Germline V CDR1 and CDR2: SGHTA, FQGNSA. The CDR3 is 14 amino acids. The CDR3 spells CASSLEPRTGELFF. DNA for the CDR3: TGTGCCAGCAGTTTAGAACCCCGGACAGGGGAGCTGTTTTTT.

The CDR3 nucleotides are TGTGCCAGCAGCTTAGGTGTCGGGACTAGCGGGAGCTATGAGCAGTTCTTC. The encoded protein is CASSLGVGTSGSYEQFF. The chain joins TRBV7-9 to TRBJ2-1; 14 bases map to TRBD2. The V gene's germline CDR1 is SEHNR and CDR2 FQNEAQ (reference sequence). V lost 1 base, J lost 8 bases, and 7 bases stayed unmatched. CDR3 length equals 17 residues. The variable domain in full, completed from reference TRBV7-9 and TRBJ2-1, reads DTGVSQNPRHKITKRGQNVTFRCDPISEHNRLYWYRQTLGQGPEFLTYFQNEAQLEKSRLLSDRFSAERPKGSFSTLEIQRTEQGDSAMYLCASSLGVGTSGSYEQFFGPGTRLTVL.

Concerning this clonotype: It may be a read error: a sequence one base away is much more abundant. V is TRBV5-6 and J is TRBJ1-1; 7 positions agree with TRBD1. CDR1 and CDR2 (germline): SGHDT, YYEEEE. V lost 3 bases, J lost 10 bases, and 6 bases stayed unmatched. This CDR3 is 12 amino acids long. The CDR3 protein is CASSWGTEAAFF. In DNA, the CDR3 is TGTGCCAGCAGCTGGGGGACAGAGGCAGCTTTCTTT.